The 6 T cell receptor beta chains reported below all come from one sample, sequenced in a study of CD8 T cells in Susac syndrome. RNA in amounts of roughly 0.5 to 1 ug was reverse transcribed with random hexamers. TCRdb independently ran MiXCR on the immunoSEQ multiplex PCR reads; one entry per CDR3 protein. In the table there are under 85,000 distinct CDR3 sequences, 94% of which are singletons. The specimen was CD8+ T cells from PBMCs. Receptors originate from a human donor with Susac syndrome.

This clonotype is medium-sized within its sample. The rearrangement links TRBV4-3 to TRBJ2-3, with D possibly matching TRBD2 (5 bases). Looked up from germline, CDR1 is LGHNA and CDR2 is YSLEER. The CDR3 has 14 amino acids. V dropped 0 bases and J dropped 6 bases, with 10 bases sitting between them. The CDR3 here is CASSQDSDSDTQYF. As DNA, the CDR3 is TGCGCCAGCAGCCAAGATAGCGACTCCGATACGCAGTATTTT.

In this sample, this clonotype turned up once. V is TRBV29-1 and J is TRBJ2-7; TRBD2 might be the D (5 bases). Trimming left V 7 bases short and J 7 bases short, with 14 bases between. Per the germline V gene, CDR1 is SQVTM and CDR2 is ANQGSEA. The CDR3 extends over 11 amino acids. CDR3 amino acids: CSADGPGEQYF. For the CDR3, the DNA is TGCAGCGCCGACGGCCCGGGGGAGCAGTACTTC.

This sequence joins TRBV3-1 and TRBJ2-5; D is unclear. This CDR3 comprises 13 residues. V lost 2 bases and J lost 3, with 7 bases in between. Looked up from germline, CDR1 is LGHDT and CDR2 is YNNKEL (reference sequence). The CDR3 nucleotides read TGTGCCAGCAGCCAACTTCAGGAAGAGACCCAGTACTTC. It translates to CASSQLQEETQYF.

The V gene is TRBV12-3 or TRBV12-4, the J gene TRBJ2-7; 7 nucleotides line up with TRBD1. V lost 3 bases, J lost 0 bases, and 2 bases stayed unmatched. This CDR3 has 14 amino acids. DNA for the CDR3: TGTGCCAGCAGTTTGAGGACAGGCTCCTACGAGCAGTACTTC. Translation: CASSLRTGSYEQYF.

This clonotype came up once. The chain has TRBV15 and TRBJ2-5, with D uncertain. CDR1 and CDR2 from the germline V gene are LNHNV and YYDKDF (reference sequence). The CDR3 has 15 residues. Trimming took 3 bases from V and 1 from J, leaving 12 bases between them. CDR3 in DNA: TGTGCCACCAGCAGTAGACGGGCCGGCCAAGAGACCCAGTACTTC. Protein product: CATSSRRAGQETQYF. Based on the CDR3 plus reference TRBV15 and TRBJ2-5, the full variable domain is DAMVIQNPRYQVTQFGKPVTLSCSQTLNHNVMYWYQQKSSQAPKLLFHYYDKDFNNEADTPDNFQSRRPNTSFCFLDIRSPGLGDTAMYLCATSSRRAGQETQYFGPGTRLLVL.

J is TRBJ2-3 and V is TRBV12-3 or TRBV12-4; 8 bases are a match to TRBD2. The CDR3 is made up of 15 amino acids. J lost 4 bases, V lost 5 bases, and 8 bases had no gene match. In DNA form, the CDR3 reads TGTGCCAGCAGTCCCCCGGGGGGGCAATCAGATACGCAGTATTTT. It translates to CASSPPGGQSDTQYF.